One sample yielded the 21 T cell receptor beta chains listed below, sequenced in a study of tumor and adjacent non-tumor tissue in lung cancer. The template was RNA from unsorted bulk tissue. TCRbeta libraries were built with three rounds of nested PCR, modified from ARM-PCR. Using its own MiXCR run on the multiplex PCR reads, TCRdb lists one record per CDR3 protein. The sample records fewer than 130,000 distinct CDR3 sequences, over 70% being singletons. Sequencing was done on a sample of lung tumor tissue. These receptors all stem from a man aged 65-85 years with non-small cell lung cancer.

The chain links TRBV4-1 to TRBJ2-5, with 8 bases identical to TRBD2. V was clipped by 4 bases and J by 2 bases; unmatched bases: 9. Germline-derived CDR1 and CDR2 are MGHRA and YSYEKL. The length of the CDR3 is 16 residues. CDR3 nucleotides: TGCGCCAGCAGCCGCATGGGACTAGTGAAACAAGAGACCCAGTACTTC. Its translation is CASSRMGLVKQETQYF.

As to this clonotype: The junction does not match germline at one end; this may be a read error. The chain links TRBV10-3 to TRBJ1-2, with a possible D match to TRBD1 (5 bases). CDR1 and CDR2 (germline): ENHRY, SYGVKD. CDR3 length: 15 amino acids. Written as DNA, the CDR3 is TGTGCTATCAGTGAGTCTAGCGGGGACTTTTATAGCTACACCTTC. As protein: CAISESSGDFYSYTF.

Remarks on this clonotype: It may be a read error: a sequence one base away is much more abundant. The genes are TRBV28 and TRBJ2-2; no definite D call. Germline V gene sequence: CDR1 MDHEN, CDR2 SYDVKM. This CDR3 is 13 amino acids long. CDR3 sequence (DNA): TGTGCCAGCACTTTAATCTTTGCCGGGGAGCTGTTTTTT. This codes for CASTLIFAGELFF.

This clonotype was detected ten times or more. The chain recombines TRBV28 with TRBJ1-5, with no clear D. Trimming took off 8 bases at V and 3 bases at J, with 14 bases between the two ends. The CDR3 has 14 residues. Looked up from germline, CDR1 is MDHEN and CDR2 is SYDVKM. CDR3 bases: TGTGCCAGCCGCTCCCCCGGCCCCAATCAGCCCCAGCATTTT. Translating it yields CASRSPGPNQPQHF.

In regard to this clonotype: One end of the junction does not line up with germline, which may come from a read error. This chain links TRBV29-1 with TRBJ1-1, with D unclear. CDR1 is SQVTM and CDR2 is ANQGSEA in the germline V gene. The CDR3 is 14 residues long. The CDR3 DNA is TGTAGCGTCTTCGGATATGGAACTAAAACTGAAGCTTTCTTT. Its translation: CSVFGYGTKTEAFF. Full variable domain (rest looked up from reference TRBV29-1 and TRBJ1-1): SAVISQKPSRDICQRGTSLTIQCQVDSQVTMMFWYRQQPGQSLTLIATANQGSEATYESGFVIDKFPISRPNLTFSTLTVSNMSPEDSSIYLCSVFGYGTKTEAFFGQGTRLTVV.

This clonotype has a handful of counts. Since a much larger clone is just one base distant, this may be a read error. The chain recombines TRBV20-1 with TRBJ1-4; 9 nucleotides line up with TRBD1. The CDR3 is made up of 14 amino acids. In germline, CDR1 is DFQATT, CDR2 SNEGSKA (reference sequence). Here the CDR3 reads CSARPGQGGENLFF. CDR3 bases: TGCAGTGCCAGACCGGGACAGGGAGGTGAAAATCTGTTTTTT.

Turning to this clonotype: This may stem from a read error, because a much larger clone lies one nucleotide away. The gene calls are TRBV28 and TRBJ2-7; perhaps TRBD2 as D (5 bases). The CDR3 loop spans 14 amino acids. Trimming stripped 3 bases from V and 2 bases from J, with 11 bases between. Germline lookup yields CDR1 MDHEN and CDR2 SYDVKM. CDR3 loop: CASSFEEEAYEQYF. The DNA of the CDR3 is TGTGCCAGCAGTTTCGAGGAGGAAGCCTACGAGCAGTACTTC.

This chain joins TRBV10-3 and TRBJ2-7, with D perhaps matching TRBD1 (6 bases). This CDR3 contains 13 residues. Germline CDR1 ENHRY, CDR2 SYGVKD. Deletions cut 10 bases from V and 3 bases from J, with 16 bases between. CDR3: CANRETGYYEQYF. CDR3 in DNA: TGTGCCAACAGGGAGACGGGGTACTACGAGCAGTACTTC.

Of note for this clonotype: Mismatch with germline at one junction end may stem from a read error. J is TRBJ2-5 and V is TRBV6-2 or TRBV6-3; the D is unclear. This CDR3 is built from 14 residues. Germline assignment: CDR1 MNHEY and CDR2 SVGEGT. CDR3 sequence (DNA): TGTGCCATCAGTAAACGAGACGGCGCATGGACCAAGTACTTC. This translates into CAISKRDGAWTKYF.

This clonotype was seen only once. The chain recombines TRBV4-1 with TRBJ1-5; D unclear. The ends were cut back, 3 bases at V and 4 bases at J, with 19 bases in the middle. The CDR3 is made up of 17 amino acids. Germline V gene data show CDR1 as MGHRA and CDR2 as YSYEKL. This chain's CDR3 is CASSHSSSIYRNQPQHF. CDR3 coding DNA: TGCGCCAGCAGCCATAGTAGCAGCATTTATAGGAATCAGCCCCAGCATTTT.

To note about this clonotype: A much larger clone lies a single base off, so this may be a read error. The chain uses TRBV20-1 and TRBJ2-7; 7 nucleotides agree with TRBD1. Germline V gives CDR1 DFQATT, CDR2 SNEGSKA (reference sequence). The CDR3 length is 13 residues. The CDR3 bases are TGCACTGCTAATCGGGACAGAACCTACGAGCAGTACTTC. The encoded protein is CTANRDRTYEQYF.

As regards this clonotype: An end of the junction differs from the germline gene, which may be a read error. CDR3 in DNA: TGCTGTGCCCCCCGGGGGATTCTTTACGAGCAGTACTTT. It encodes CCAPRGILYEQYF. The genes are TRBV20-1 and TRBJ2-7; D may be TRBD2 (6 bases). This CDR3 region has 13 residues. Per the germline V gene, CDR1 is DFQATT and CDR2 is SNEGSKA (reference sequence).

The sample holds many counts of this clonotype. The chain recombines TRBV6-2 or TRBV6-3 with TRBJ2-3; unclear D gene. Germline CDR1 is MNHEY and CDR2 is SVGEGT. This CDR3 is built from 16 residues. Trimming stripped 5 bases from V and 6 bases from J, with 21 bases between. In nucleotides, the CDR3 is TGTGCCAGCAGTCAGAATGAGGTACTGGTGTCGGATACGCAGTATTTT. Residues: CASSQNEVLVSDTQYF.

The V and J genes are TRBV5-5 and TRBJ2-2; D not resolved. V lost 4 bases and J 10 bases, leaving 20 bases between the germline ends. The germline V gene has CDR1 SGHKS and CDR2 YYEKEE (reference sequence). This CDR3 spans 15 amino acids. This CDR3 is CASSLDPRAIEELFF. CDR3 in DNA: TGTGCCAGCAGCCTGGATCCACGAGCCATCGAGGAGCTGTTTTTT. The full variable domain, with the rest looked up from reference TRBV5-5 and TRBJ2-2, is DAGVTQSPTHLIKTRGQQVTLRCSPISGHKSVSWYQQVLGQGPQFIFQYYEKEERGRGNFPDRFSARQFPNYSSELNVNALLLGDSALYLCASSLDPRAIEELFFGEGSRLTVL.

A note on this clonotype: Here the CDR3 omits its conserved ending phenylalanine or tryptophan, so a read error is the likely source. The gene calls are TRBV6-2 or TRBV6-3 and TRBJ2-2; perhaps TRBD1 as D (7 bases). Germline loops: CDR1 MNHEY, CDR2 SVGEGT. The CDR3 extends over 15 amino acids. V was pared by 5 bases and J by 8 bases, with 18 bases between. The CDR3 region is CASSRDSRGTGELFL. Here the CDR3 DNA reads TGTGCCAGCAGTCGGGACAGCCGCGGGACTGGGGAGCTGTTTTTA.

As for this clonotype: A read error may account for a junction end that differs from germline. The gene calls are TRBV12-3 or TRBV12-4 and TRBJ1-4; D is perhaps TRBD1 (5 bases). The CDR3 has 15 amino acids. CDR3 protein: CPSSGSGLTNEKLFF. CDR3 in DNA: TGTCCCAGCAGTGGATCAGGGTTGACTAATGAAAAACTGTTTTTT.

For this clonotype: An end of the junction differs from the germline gene, which may be a read error. The chain combines TRBV11-2 with TRBJ2-5; 9 nucleotides line up with TRBD1. Germline V gene sequence: CDR1 SGHAT, CDR2 FQNNGV. The CDR3 loop spans 15 amino acids. The DNA of the CDR3 is TGTGCCAGGAGCTTACAGGGGGCGCAGCGGGAGACCCAGTACTTC. It specifies CARSLQGAQRETQYF.

V gene TRBV6-2 or TRBV6-3 combines with J gene TRBJ2-2, with a weak D call TRBD2 (6 bases). Looked up from germline, CDR1 is MNHEY and CDR2 is SVGEGT. Trimming took off 10 bases at V and 5 bases at J, with 29 bases between the two ends. The CDR3 has 18 amino acids. The CDR3 sequence is CAINYFASRRAGTGELFF. CDR3 nucleotides: TGTGCCATCAATTATTTTGCTAGCAGGAGGGCCGGAACCGGGGAGCTGTTTTTT.

With regard to this clonotype: Germline and junction disagree at one end, which may indicate a read error. The V and J genes are TRBV11-2 and TRBJ2-7; D call uncertain. The CDR3 loop spans 13 amino acids. Germline CDR1 reads SGHAT; CDR2 reads FQNNGV. CDR3 sequence: CANSKWTEREQYF. Here the CDR3 DNA reads TGTGCCAACAGCAAATGGACCGAACGCGAGCAGTACTTC.

As regards this clonotype: This likely comes from a read error, as the CDR3 has no conserved phenylalanine or tryptophan at its end. The chain employs TRBV6-6 and TRBJ2-7; 9 nucleotides line up with TRBD1. V dropped 8 bases and J dropped 1; count of bases not matched to a gene: 9. The CDR3 consists of 15 residues. CDR1 MNHNY and CDR2 SVGAGI come from the germline V gene (reference sequence). CDR3 sequence: CASERTGGASYEQYI. CDR3 nucleotides: TGTGCCAGCGAACGCACAGGGGGCGCTTCCTACGAGCAGTACATC.

V gene TRBV29-1 combines with J gene TRBJ1-2; D unclear. V gave up 3 bases and J gave up 5 bases, with 10 bases separating them. The CDR3 totals 12 residues. Germline V lookup: CDR1 SQVTM, CDR2 ANQGSEA. The CDR3 bases are TGCAGCGTTGACTGTGCTCGGTATGGCTACACCTTC. This encodes CSVDCARYGYTF.